At least ten counts were recorded for the clone carrying this TCR beta chain. V lost 0 bases, J lost 5 bases, and 8 bases lay in between. This CDR3 is 13 amino acids long. CDR1 is SGDLS, CDR2 YYNGEE, per germline. The sample originates from a study of T-cell memory formation after mild COVID-19. TCRdb re-derived calls from the 5' RACE reads in MiXCR, one entry per CDR3 protein. The sample has around 180,000 distinct CDR3 sequences; 16% are singletons. What was sequenced was PBMCs or a T cell subset sorted from them (not recorded which). V and J are TRBV9 and TRBJ2-5; D is uncertain. This receptor was identified in an adult woman who had mild COVID-19 (a few samples of this study predate the infection). Cell type and time point are not known. In nucleotides, the CDR3 is TGTGCCAGCAGCGTAGATGTCACTGAGACCCAGTACTTC. Its translation is CASSVDVTETQYF.